This TCR beta chain was recorded in a study of blood T cells in healthy people across ages (dated by TCRdb to the mid-2010s). Broadly, across the study: In model experiments, template switching captured roughly one uniquely barcoded TCR beta cDNA molecule for every two T cells. Using deep sequencing normalized with unique cDNA molecular identifiers, the study measured how TCR beta repertoire diversity changes with age. The donors were divided into four age groups: young (average around 16 years), middle-aged (about 39), aged (roughly 66) and long-lived (roughly 88). Donors of different ages were randomly distributed across sequencing lanes to avoid experimental bias. Using the same blood draw, the study looked at two additional independent replicas of 1 million unique cDNA reads for two donors, one aged 18 to 29 and the other aged 80 or older.

In its sample, this clonotype was seen a few times. Its antigen is currently not known. Nothing much larger sits one base from this clone, and base qualities are not available. Donors were 39 systemically healthy Caucasian individuals from Russia aged 6 to 90 years. Approximately 11 milliliters of peripheral blood were drawn from each donor into EDTA-treated Vacutainer tubes. Ficoll-Paque density-gradient centrifugation was used to isolate PBMCs, with at least 7 million per sample. Total RNA, at least 5 micrograms per sample, was extracted from PBMCs with Trizol reagent. Naive CD45RAhigh/CD27high T cell percentages were measured by flow cytometry on a PBMC aliquot from every donor. Libraries came from 5' RACE. The run used an Illumina HiSeq 2500. The second PCR ran for roughly 7 to 12 cycles and used a J-beta primer mix along with a sample-barcoded 5' primer. A unique molecular identifier was introduced onto each TCR beta cDNA molecule by a template-switch 5' adaptor carrying 12 random nucleotides. Each sample yielded at least 2.5 million CDR3-containing paired-end reads. First-strand cDNA synthesis was performed from all RNA using the Mint cDNA synthesis kit, with priming by a TRBC-specific oligonucleotide. Following uracil-DNA glycosylase treatment, a first 18-cycle PCR with universal primers M1SS and BC2_uni_R was performed on all cDNA. In the authors' own workflow: For normalization, 1 million high-quality reads, each with a distinct molecular identifier, were randomly selected from each sample. Reads with shared molecular identifiers were discarded instead of being binned into consensus sequences. MiTCR, run with a Q25 quality threshold and the strictest error-elimination algorithm, handled CDR3 identification, clonotype clustering and error correction. A nonparametric unseen species model with Euler transformation was used to estimate a lower bound on total TCR beta diversity. TCRdb reran the public reads through fastp at Q25 and MiXCR, keeping productive beta chains. Under each unique CDR3 protein, matching rows form one entry showing the most common genes and DNA. The V and J calls were determined by TCRdb, not by the authors. The sample table contains some 1,500,000 distinct CDR3 sequences; only one count was recorded for 42% of them. The ten largest account for about 4% of the sample.

Results the study describes overall, beyond this receptor: Observed TCR beta diversity correlated strongly with the percentage of naive T cells measured by flow cytometry. Because profiling used bulk unsorted PBMCs, naive and antigen-experienced compartments could not be compared conclusively. Because donor CMV infection status was unknown, age-related changes in expanded clonotypes were potentially confounded. Compared with the aged group, more naive CD4+ T cells, fewer expanded clones and increased TCR diversity were shown by the long-lived group, suggesting age selection. Total diversity estimates from one million sequenced T cells were considered lower bounds and underestimates. As age increased, observed TCR beta diversity per million T cells dropped in a roughly linear way, and a significant reduction was already evident by age roughly 40.

V is cut by 5 bases and J by 3 bases, and the space between the germline ends is 7 bases. The germline V gene specifies SGHVS as CDR1 and FNYEAQ as CDR2. The CDR3 runs 12 residues from the cysteine to the phenylalanine. The DNA shown is the 36-base CDR3, in frame from base 1. The TCR originated in a woman younger than 30 in good health. Sequenced input: blood. The chain employs TRBV7-6 and TRBJ1-1; the D gene lacks a confident call. Here is the DNA: TGTGCCAGCAGCCCGACTTACACTGAAGCTTTCTTT. This gives the protein CASSPTYTEAFF.